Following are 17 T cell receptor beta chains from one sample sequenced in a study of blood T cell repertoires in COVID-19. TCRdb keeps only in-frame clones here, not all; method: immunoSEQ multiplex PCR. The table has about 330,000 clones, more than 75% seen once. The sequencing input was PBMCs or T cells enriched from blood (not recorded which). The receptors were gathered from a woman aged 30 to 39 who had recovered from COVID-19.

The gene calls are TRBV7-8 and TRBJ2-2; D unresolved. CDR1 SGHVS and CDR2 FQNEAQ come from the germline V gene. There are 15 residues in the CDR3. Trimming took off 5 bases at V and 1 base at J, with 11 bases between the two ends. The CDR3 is CASSRDARNTGELFF. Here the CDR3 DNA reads TGTGCCAGCAGCCGCGACGCTAGGAACACCGGGGAGCTGTTTTTT. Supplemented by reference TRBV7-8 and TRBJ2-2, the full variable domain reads GAGVSQSPRYKVAKRGQDVALRCDPISGHVSLFWYQQALGQGPEFLTYFQNEAQLDKSGLPSDRFFAERPEGSVSTLKIQRTQQEDSAVYLCASSRDARNTGELFFGEGSRLTVL.

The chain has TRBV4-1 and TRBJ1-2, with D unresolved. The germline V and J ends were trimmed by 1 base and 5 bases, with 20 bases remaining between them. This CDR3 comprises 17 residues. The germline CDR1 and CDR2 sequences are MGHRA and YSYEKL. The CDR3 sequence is CASSQAFAEDRRYGYTF. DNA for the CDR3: TGCGCCAGCAGCCAAGCTTTCGCCGAGGATAGGCGGTATGGCTACACCTTC.

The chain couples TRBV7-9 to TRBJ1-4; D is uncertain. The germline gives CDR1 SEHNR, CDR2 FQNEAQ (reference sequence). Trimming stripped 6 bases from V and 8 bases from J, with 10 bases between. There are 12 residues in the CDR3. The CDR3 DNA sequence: TGTGCCAGCAGTCGGGAGGAAGAAAAACTGTTTTTT. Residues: CASSREEEKLFF.

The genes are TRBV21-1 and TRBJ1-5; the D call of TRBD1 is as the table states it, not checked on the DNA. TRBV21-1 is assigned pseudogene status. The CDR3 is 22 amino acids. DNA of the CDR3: TGTGCCAGCAGCAAAGCCCCAGGTCCCATAAGGTCGGTTGTTTCTGGCAATCAGCCCCAGCATTTT. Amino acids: CASSKAPGPIRSVVSGNQPQHF.

The CDR3 is CASSLGGWADSQETQYF. Here the CDR3 DNA reads TGTGCCAGCAGCTTAGGGGGCTGGGCAGACAGTCAAGAGACCCAGTACTTC. V gene TRBV11-2 combines with J gene TRBJ2-5, with D perhaps matching TRBD1 (5 bases). Trimming shortened V by 1 base and J by 2 bases, and 17 bases separated the two germline ends. CDR1 and CDR2 from the germline V gene are SGHAT and FQNNGV. The CDR3 length is 17 residues. Looking up the rest from reference TRBV11-2 and TRBJ2-5 gives the full variable domain: EAGVAQSPRYKIIEKRQSVAFWCNPISGHATLYWYQQILGQGPKLLIQFQNNGVVDDSQLPKDRFSAERLKGVDSTLKIQPAKLEDSAVYLCASSLGGWADSQETQYFGPGTRLLVL.

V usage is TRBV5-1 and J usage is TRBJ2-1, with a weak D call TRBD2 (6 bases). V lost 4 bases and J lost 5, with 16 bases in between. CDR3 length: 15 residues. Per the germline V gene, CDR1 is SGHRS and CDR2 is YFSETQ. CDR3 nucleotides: TGCGCCAGCAGCGCAACCGGGACTTACAACAATGAGCAGTTCTTC. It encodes CASSATGTYNNEQFF.

The CDR3 DNA sequence: TGTGCCAGCAGCCACCGGGACAGGGGGCGTGGCACCGGGGAGCTGTTTTTT. Amino acids: CASSHRDRGRGTGELFF. The chain employs TRBV7-8 and TRBJ2-2, with TRBD1 identical over 12 bases. V was pared by 5 bases and J by 4 bases, with 8 bases of the junction left unmatched. This CDR3 spans 17 amino acids. CDR1 is SGHVS and CDR2 is FQNEAQ in the germline V gene.

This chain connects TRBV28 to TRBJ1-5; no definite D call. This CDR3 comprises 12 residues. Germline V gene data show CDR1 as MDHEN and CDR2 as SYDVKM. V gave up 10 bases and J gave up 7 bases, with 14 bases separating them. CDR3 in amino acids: CATSAGGQPQHF. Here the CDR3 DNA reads TGTGCCACCTCGGCGGGCGGACAGCCCCAGCATTTT.

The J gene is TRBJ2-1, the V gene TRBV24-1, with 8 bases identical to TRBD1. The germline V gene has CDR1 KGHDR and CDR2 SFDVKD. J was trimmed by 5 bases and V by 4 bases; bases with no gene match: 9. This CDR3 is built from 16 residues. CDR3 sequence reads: CATSEVGQGLNNEQFF. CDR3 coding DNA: TGTGCCACCAGTGAGGTAGGACAGGGCCTAAACAATGAGCAGTTCTTC.

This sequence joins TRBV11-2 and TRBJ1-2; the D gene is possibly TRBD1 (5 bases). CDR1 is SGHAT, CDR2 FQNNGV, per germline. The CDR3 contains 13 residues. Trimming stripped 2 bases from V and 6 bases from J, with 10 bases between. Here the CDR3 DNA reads TGTGCCAGCAGCTTATTGCCAGGGAATGGCTACACCTTC. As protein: CASSLLPGNGYTF. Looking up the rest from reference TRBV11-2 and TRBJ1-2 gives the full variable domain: EAGVAQSPRYKIIEKRQSVAFWCNPISGHATLYWYQQILGQGPKLLIQFQNNGVVDDSQLPKDRFSAERLKGVDSTLKIQPAKLEDSAVYLCASSLLPGNGYTFGSGTRLTVV.

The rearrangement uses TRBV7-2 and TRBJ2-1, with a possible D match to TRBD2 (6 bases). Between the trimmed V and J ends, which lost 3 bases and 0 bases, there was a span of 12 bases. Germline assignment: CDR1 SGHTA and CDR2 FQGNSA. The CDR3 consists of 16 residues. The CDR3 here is CASSLGLASSYNEQFF. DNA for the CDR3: TGTGCCAGCAGCTTGGGACTTGCGAGCTCCTACAATGAGCAGTTCTTC. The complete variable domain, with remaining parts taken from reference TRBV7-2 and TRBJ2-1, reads GAGVSQSPSNKVTEKGKDVELRCDPISGHTALYWYRQSLGQGLEFLIYFQGNSAPDKSGLPSDRFSAERTGGSVSTLTIQRTQQEDSAVYLCASSLGLASSYNEQFFGPGTRLTVL.

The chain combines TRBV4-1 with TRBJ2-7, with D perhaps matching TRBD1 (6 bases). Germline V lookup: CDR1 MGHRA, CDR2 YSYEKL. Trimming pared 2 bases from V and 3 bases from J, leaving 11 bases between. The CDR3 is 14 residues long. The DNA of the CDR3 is TGCGCCAGCAGCCAATTACACAGGGACTACGAGCAGTACTTC. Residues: CASSQLHRDYEQYF.

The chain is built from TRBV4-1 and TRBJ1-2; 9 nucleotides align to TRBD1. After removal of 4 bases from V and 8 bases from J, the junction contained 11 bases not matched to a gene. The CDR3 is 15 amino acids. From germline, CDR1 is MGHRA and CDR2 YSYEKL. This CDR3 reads CASSRQQGAREGYTF. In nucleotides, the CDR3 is TGCGCCAGCAGCCGGCAACAGGGGGCGCGGGAAGGCTACACCTTC.

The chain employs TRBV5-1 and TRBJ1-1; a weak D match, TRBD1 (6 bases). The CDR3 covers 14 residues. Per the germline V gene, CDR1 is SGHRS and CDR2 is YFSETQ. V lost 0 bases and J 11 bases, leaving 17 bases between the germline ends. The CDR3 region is CASSLAAGEKRAFF. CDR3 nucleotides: TGCGCCAGCAGCTTGGCGGCAGGGGAGAAAAGGGCTTTCTTT.

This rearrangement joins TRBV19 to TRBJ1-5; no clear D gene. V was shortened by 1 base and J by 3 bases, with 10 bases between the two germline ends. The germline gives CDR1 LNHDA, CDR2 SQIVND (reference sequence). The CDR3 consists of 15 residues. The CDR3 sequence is CASSIAHRSNQPQHF. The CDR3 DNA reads TGTGCCAGTAGTATAGCTCACCGGTCCAATCAGCCCCAGCATTTT.

CDR3 sequence reads: CATSRAGQGILQYF. CDR3 sequence (DNA): TGTGCCACCAGCAGAGCGGGACAGGGGATCCTCCAGTACTTC. The J gene is TRBJ2-5, the V gene TRBV15, with 10 bases that match TRBD1. This CDR3 spans 14 amino acids. With 1 base clipped from V and 10 bases from J, the junction kept 6 bases outside the gene matches. Germline-derived CDR1 and CDR2 are LNHNV and YYDKDF (reference sequence).

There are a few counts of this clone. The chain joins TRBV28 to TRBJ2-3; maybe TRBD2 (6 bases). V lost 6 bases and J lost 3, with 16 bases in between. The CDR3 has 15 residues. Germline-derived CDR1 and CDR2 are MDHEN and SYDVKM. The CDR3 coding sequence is TGTGCCAGCAGCACGAGGGCGGGAAATACAGATACGCAGTATTTT. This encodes CASSTRAGNTDTQYF.